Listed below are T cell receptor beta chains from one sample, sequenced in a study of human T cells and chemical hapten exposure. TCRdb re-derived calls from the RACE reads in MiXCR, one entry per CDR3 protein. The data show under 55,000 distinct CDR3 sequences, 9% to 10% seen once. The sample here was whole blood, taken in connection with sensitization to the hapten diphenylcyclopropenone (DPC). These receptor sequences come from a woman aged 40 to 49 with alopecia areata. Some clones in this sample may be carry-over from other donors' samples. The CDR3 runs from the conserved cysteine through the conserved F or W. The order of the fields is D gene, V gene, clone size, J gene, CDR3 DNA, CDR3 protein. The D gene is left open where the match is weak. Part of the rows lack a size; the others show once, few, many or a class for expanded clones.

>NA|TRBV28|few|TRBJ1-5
TGTGCCAGCAGTCCCAAGGGGGGAGGGCAGCCCCAGCATTTT
CASSPKGGGQPQHF
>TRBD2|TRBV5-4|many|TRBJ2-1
TGTGCCAGCTCTTGGGGCGGGAGAAACAATGAGCAGTTCTTC
CASSWGGRNNEQFF
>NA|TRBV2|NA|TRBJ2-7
TGTGCCAGCAGGGTGGACAGCCAGAGCTCCTACGAGCAGTACTTC
CASRVDSQSSYEQYF
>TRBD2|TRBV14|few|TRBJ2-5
TGTGCCAGCAGCCCCCTAGCGGGGTTCCAAGAGACCCAGTACTTC
CASSPLAGFQETQYF
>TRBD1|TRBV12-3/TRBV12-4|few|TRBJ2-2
TGTGCCAGCAGGGGGACAGGTCTCACCGGGGAGCTGTTTTTT
CASRGTGLTGELFF
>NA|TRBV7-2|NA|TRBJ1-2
TGTGCCAGCAGCTTTCCCCCTAAGGGCTACACCTTC
CASSFPPKGYTF
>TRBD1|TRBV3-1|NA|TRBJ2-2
TGTGCCAGCAGCCTCCGGGACAGACACACCGGGGAGCTGTTTTTT
CASSLRDRHTGELFF
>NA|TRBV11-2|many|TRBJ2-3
TGTGCCAGCAGCGCTAGTTGGGGTCGCACAGATACGCAGTATTTT
CASSASWGRTDTQYF
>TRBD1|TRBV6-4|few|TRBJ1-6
TGTGCCAGCAGTGACTCTACAGGGGTCGGTTCACCCCTCCACTTT
CASSDSTGVGSPLHF
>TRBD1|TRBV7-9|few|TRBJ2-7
TGTGCCAGCAGCTTATTGGGACAGGGGCCCGAGCAGTACTTC
CASSLLGQGPEQYF
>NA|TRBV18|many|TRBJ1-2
TGTGCCGCATCCGCGGGGTCCTATGGCTACACCTTC
CAASAGSYGYTF
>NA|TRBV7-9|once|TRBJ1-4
TGTGCCAGCAGCTTACCGTATGCAGAACTGTTTTTT
CASSLPYAELFF
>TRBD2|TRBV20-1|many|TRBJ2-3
TGCAGTGCTAGAACCGGGACTAGCGGGGGGAAGGATACGCAGTATTTT
CSARTGTSGGKDTQYF
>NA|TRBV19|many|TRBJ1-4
TGTGCCAGTAGTATCCCCGGACATAATGAAAAACTGTTTTTT
CASSIPGHNEKLFF
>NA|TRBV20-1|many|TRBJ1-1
TGCAGTGCTACCCCGGGTGCCACTGAAGCTTTCTTT
CSATPGATEAFF
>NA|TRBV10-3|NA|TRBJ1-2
TGTGCCATCTTAGGGGGAACATATGGCTACACCTTC
CAILGGTYGYTF
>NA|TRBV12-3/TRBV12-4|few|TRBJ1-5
TGTGCCAGCAGTCCCTCCGTCCGGCAGCCCCAGCATTTT
CASSPSVRQPQHF
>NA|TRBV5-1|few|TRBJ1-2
TGCGCCAGCAGCAAGTCCCAGGGTAGTAGTGGCTACACCTTC
CASSKSQGSSGYTF
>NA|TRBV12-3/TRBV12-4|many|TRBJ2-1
TGTGCCAGCAGTTCACGCTACAATGAGCAGTTCTTC
CASSSRYNEQFF
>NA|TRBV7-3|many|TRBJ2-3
TGTGCCAGCAGCTTCCGGGACACCACAGATACGCAGTATTTT
CASSFRDTTDTQYF
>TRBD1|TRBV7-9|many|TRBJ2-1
TGTGCCAGCAGCCCATACAGGGACAGGGTTCTAAATGAGCAGTTCTTC
CASSPYRDRVLNEQFF
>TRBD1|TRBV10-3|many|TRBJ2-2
TGTGCCATCAGTGGAATACAGGGGGCGTCCGGGGAGCTGTTTTTT
CAISGIQGASGELFF
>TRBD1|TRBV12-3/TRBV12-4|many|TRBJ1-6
TGTGCCAGCAGTCAGGCGACAGGGGCCGGTTCACCCCTCCACTTT
CASSQATGAGSPLHF
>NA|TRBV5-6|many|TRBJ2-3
TGTGCCAGCAGCTTGAGCCAGACTAGAGTATTGACAGATACGCAGTATTTT
CASSLSQTRVLTDTQYF
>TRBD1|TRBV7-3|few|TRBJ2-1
TGTGCCAGCAGCTTTCGAGGGGGCCAGGAGGAGCAGTTCTTC
CASSFRGGQEEQFF
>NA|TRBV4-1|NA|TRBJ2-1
TGCGCCAGCAGGCCCGACGGCTACAATGAGCAGTTCTTC
CASRPDGYNEQFF
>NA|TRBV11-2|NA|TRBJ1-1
TGTGCCAGCAGCTTAGTGACGGCAGCATACATGAACACTGAAGCTTTCTTT
CASSLVTAAYMNTEAFF
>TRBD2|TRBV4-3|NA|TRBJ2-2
TGCGCCAGCAGCCAAGAGCCGCTAGCGGGGGCCTACACCGGGGAGCTGTTTTTT
CASSQEPLAGAYTGELFF
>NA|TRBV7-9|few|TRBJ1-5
TGTGCCAGCAGCGGGCAGTGGACGGAGCCCCAGCATTTT
CASSGQWTEPQHF
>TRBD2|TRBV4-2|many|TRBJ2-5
TGTGCCAGCAGTTGGGGCCAGGCAGCGGGGGGAGAGACCCAGTACTTC
CASSWGQAAGGETQYF
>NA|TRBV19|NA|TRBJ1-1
TGTGCCAGTCGGGAATCTGAAGCTTTCTTT
CASRESEAFF
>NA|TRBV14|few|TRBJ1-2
TGTGCCAGCAGGCGGACAGCCGGAAACTATGGCTACACCTTC
CASRRTAGNYGYTF
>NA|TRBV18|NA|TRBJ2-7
TGTGCCAGCTCACCACCGGACCGACAGTACGAGCAGTACTTC
CASSPPDRQYEQYF
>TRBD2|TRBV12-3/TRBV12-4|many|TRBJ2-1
TGTGCCACCACCCCTGAGGGGCTAGCGGGGGGGGAGCAGTTCTTC
CATTPEGLAGGEQFF
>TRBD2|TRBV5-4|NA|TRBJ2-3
TGTGCCAGCAGATTGACTAGCGGGGGTGTGGATACGCAGTATTTT
CASRLTSGGVDTQYF
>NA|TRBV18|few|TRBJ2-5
TGTGCCAGCTCACCACCAGTTCGCATGGAGGTAGAGACCCAGTACTTC
CASSPPVRMEVETQYF
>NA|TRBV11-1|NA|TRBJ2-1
TGTGCCAGCAGCTTAGCGGGGGATGAGCAGTTCTTC
CASSLAGDEQFF
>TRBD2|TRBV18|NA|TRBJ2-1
TGTGCCAGCTCACGGATGGCTAGCGGGGGCAATGAGCAGTTCTTC
CASSRMASGGNEQFF
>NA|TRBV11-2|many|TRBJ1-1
TGTGCCAGCAGCCAGAGGGGAAGTGGTGAAGCTTTCTTT
CASSQRGSGEAFF
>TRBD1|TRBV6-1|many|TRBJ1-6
TGTGCCAGCGACCCGACAGGGGTTTTTCTAAAATCACCCCTCCACTTT
CASDPTGVFLKSPLHF
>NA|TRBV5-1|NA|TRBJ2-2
TGCGCCAGCAGCTTGGTGGGTTTACAAGACACCGGGGAGCTGTTTTTT
CASSLVGLQDTGELFF
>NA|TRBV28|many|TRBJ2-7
TGTGCCAGCAGTTACACAGCGTACGAGCAGTACTTC
CASSYTAYEQYF